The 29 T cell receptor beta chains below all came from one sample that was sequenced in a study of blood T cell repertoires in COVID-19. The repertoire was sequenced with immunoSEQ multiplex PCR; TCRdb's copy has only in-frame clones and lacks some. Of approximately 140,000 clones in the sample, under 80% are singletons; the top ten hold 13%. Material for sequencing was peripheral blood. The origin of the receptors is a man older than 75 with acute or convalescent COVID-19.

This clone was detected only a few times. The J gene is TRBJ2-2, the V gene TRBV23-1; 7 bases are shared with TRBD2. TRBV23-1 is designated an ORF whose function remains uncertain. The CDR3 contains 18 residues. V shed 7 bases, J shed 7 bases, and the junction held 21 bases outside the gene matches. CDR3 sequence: CASIFHGGSGELIGELFF. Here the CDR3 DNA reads TGCGCCAGCATCTTCCACGGGGGGTCAGGTGAGCTCATCGGGGAGCTGTTTTTT.

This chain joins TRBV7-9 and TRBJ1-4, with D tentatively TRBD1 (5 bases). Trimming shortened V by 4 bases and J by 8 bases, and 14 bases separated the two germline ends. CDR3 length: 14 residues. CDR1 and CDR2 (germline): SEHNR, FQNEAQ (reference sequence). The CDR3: CASSSGGRGEKLFF. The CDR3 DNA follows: TGTGCCAGCAGCTCCGGGGGTCGGGGGGAAAAACTGTTTTTT. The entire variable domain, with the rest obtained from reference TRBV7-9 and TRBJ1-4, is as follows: DTGVSQNPRHKITKRGQNVTFRCDPISEHNRLYWYRQTLGQGPEFLTYFQNEAQLEKSRLLSDRFSAERPKGSFSTLEIQRTEQGDSAMYLCASSSGGRGEKLFFGSGTQLSVL.

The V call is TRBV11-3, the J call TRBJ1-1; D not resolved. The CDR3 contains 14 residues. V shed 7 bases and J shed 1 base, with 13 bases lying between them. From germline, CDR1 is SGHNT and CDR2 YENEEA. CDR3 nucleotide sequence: TGTGCCAGCATGTTTGTGGAGCCGAACACTGAAGCTTTCTTT. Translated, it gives CASMFVEPNTEAFF.

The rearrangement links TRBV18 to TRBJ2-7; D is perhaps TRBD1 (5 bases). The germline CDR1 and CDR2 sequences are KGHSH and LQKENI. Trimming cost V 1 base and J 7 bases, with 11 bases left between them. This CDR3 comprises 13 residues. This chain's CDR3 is CASSPQGWGEQYF. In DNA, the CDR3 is TGTGCCAGCTCACCACAGGGGTGGGGAGAGCAGTACTTC.

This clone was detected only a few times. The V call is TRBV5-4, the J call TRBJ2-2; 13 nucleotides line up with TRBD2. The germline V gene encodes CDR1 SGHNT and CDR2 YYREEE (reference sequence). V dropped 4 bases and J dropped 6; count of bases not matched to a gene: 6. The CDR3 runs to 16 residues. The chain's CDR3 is CASSPTSGGASGELFF. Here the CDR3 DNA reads TGTGCCAGCAGCCCCACTAGCGGGGGGGCTTCCGGGGAGCTGTTTTTT.

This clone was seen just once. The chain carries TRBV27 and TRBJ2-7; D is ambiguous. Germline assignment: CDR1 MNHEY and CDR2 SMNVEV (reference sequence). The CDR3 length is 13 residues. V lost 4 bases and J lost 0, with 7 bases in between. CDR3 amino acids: CASSSLGSYEQYF. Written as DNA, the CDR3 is TGTGCCAGCAGTTCCCTAGGCTCCTACGAGCAGTACTTC.

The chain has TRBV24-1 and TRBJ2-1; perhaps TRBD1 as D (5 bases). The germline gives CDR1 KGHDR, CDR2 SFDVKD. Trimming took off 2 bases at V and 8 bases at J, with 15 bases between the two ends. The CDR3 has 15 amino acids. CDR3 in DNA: TGTGCCACCAGTGATTCAGGGATGATAGAAGATGAGCAGTTCTTC. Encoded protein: CATSDSGMIEDEQFF.

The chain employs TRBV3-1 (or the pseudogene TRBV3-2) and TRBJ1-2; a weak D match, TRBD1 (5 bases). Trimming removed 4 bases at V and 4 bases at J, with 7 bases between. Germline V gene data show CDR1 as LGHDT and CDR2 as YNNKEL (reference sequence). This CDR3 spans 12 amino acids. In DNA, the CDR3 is TGTGCCAGCAGCCTAGGGGTCTATGGCTACACCTTC. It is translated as CASSLGVYGYTF.

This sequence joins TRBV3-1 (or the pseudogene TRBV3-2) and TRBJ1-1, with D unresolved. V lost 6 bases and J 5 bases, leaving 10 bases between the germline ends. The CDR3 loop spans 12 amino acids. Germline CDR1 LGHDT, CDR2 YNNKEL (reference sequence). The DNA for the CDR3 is TGTGCCAGCAGTCAACAGAAAACTGAAGCTTTCTTT. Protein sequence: CASSQQKTEAFF.

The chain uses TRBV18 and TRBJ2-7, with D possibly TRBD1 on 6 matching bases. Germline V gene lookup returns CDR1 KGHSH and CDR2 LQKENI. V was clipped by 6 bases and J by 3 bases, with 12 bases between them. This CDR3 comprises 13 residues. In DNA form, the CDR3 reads TGTGCCAGCTCCCTCCCGACAGGCTACGAGCAGTACTTC. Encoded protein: CASSLPTGYEQYF.

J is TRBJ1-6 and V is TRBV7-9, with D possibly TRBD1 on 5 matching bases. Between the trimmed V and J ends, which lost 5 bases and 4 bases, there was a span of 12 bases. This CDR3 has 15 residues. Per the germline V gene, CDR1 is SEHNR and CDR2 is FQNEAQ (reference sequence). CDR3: CASSILQGYNSPLHF. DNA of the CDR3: TGTGCCAGCAGCATACTCCAGGGATATAATTCACCCCTCCACTTT.

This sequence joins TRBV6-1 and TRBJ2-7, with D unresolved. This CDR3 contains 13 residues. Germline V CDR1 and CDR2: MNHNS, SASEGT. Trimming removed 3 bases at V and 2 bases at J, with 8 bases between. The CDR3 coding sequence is TGTGCCAGCAGTGAGGGCTACCCCTACGAGCAGTACTTC. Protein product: CASSEGYPYEQYF.

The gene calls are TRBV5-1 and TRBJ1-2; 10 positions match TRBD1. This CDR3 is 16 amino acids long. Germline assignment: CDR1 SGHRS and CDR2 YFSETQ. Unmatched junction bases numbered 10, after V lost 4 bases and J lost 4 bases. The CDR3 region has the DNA TGCGCCAGCAGCGCCCCGGGGGGGACAGGGGTCTATGGCTACACCTTC. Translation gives CASSAPGGTGVYGYTF.

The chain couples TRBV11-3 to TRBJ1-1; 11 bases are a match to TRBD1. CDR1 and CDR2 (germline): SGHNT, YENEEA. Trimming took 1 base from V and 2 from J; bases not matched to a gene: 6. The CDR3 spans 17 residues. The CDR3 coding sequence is TGTGCCAGCAGCTTAGGGGGGACAGGGGGAAGCAACACTGAAGCTTTCTTT. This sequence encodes CASSLGGTGGSNTEAFF.

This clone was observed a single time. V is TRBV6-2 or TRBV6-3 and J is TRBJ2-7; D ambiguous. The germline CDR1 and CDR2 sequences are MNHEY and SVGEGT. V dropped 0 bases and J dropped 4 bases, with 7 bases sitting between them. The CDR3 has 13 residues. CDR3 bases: TGTGCCAGCAGTTACTCGGCCAGTTACGAGCAGTACTTC. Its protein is CASSYSASYEQYF.

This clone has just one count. The DNA for the CDR3 is TGCGCCAGCAGCTCTCCGGGACTCAACTACGAGCAGTACTTC. It yields the protein CASSSPGLNYEQYF. The J gene is TRBJ2-7, the V gene TRBV5-1; a weak D match, TRBD2 (6 bases). Per germline, CDR1 SGHRS and CDR2 YFSETQ. Trimming cost V 3 bases and J 3 bases, with 13 bases left between them. This CDR3 comprises 14 residues.

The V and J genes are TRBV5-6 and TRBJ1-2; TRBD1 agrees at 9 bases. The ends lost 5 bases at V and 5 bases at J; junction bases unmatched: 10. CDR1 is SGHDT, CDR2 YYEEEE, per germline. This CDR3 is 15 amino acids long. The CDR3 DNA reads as TGTGCCAGCAGTTACCGGGACAGGGAGGTTTATGGCTACACCTTC. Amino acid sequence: CASSYRDREVYGYTF.

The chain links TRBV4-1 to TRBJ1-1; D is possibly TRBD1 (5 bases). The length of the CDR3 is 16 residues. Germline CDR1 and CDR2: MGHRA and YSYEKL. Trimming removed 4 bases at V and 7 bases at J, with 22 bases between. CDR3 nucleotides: TGCGCCAGCAGCCGACCCATTGACACAGTGGACAATGAAGCTTTCTTT. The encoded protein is CASSRPIDTVDNEAFF.

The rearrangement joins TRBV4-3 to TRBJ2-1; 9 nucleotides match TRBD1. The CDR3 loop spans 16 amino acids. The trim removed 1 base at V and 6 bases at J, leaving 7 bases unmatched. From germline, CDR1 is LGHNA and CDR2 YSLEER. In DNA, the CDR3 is TGCGCCAGCAGCCAAGCTTTGACAGGGGGGATCAATGAGCAGTTCTTC. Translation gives CASSQALTGGINEQFF.

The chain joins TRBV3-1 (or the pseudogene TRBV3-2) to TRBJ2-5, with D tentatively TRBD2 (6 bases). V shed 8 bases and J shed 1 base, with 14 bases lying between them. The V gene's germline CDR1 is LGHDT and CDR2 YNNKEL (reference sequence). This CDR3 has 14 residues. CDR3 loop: CASEITSSQETQYF. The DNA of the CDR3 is TGTGCCAGCGAAATAACTAGCAGCCAAGAGACCCAGTACTTC.

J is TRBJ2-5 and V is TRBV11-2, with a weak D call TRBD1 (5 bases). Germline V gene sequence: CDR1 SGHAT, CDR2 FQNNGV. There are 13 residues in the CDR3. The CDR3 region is CATTRELQETQYF. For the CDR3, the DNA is TGTGCTACGACCAGGGAACTACAAGAGACCCAGTACTTC.

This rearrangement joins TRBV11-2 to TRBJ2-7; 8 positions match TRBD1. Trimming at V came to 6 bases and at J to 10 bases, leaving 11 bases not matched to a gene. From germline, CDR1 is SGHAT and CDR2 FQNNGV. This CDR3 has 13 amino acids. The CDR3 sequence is CASRTPGQAIQYF. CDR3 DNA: TGTGCCAGCAGAACTCCGGGACAGGCTATTCAGTACTTC.

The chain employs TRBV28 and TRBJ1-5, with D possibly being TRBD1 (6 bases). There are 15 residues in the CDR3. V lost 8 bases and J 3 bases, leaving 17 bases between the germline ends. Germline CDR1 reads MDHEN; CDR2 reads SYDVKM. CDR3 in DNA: TGTGCCAGCGTAGGAACAGGGATCAACAATCAGCCCCAGCATTTT. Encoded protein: CASVGTGINNQPQHF.

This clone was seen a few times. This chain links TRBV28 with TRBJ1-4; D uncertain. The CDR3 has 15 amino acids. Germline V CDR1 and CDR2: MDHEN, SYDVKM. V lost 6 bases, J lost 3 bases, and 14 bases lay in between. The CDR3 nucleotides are TGTGCCAGCAGCACCAACCCGTCGGCTAATGAAAAACTGTTTTTT. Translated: CASSTNPSANEKLFF.

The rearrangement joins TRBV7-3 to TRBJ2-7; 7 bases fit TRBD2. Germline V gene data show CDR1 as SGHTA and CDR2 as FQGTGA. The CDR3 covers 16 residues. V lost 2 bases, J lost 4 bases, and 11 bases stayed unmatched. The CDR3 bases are TGTGCCAGCAGCTTAGGGAGGGCAGGCGTCGGGTACGAGCAGTACTTC. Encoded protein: CASSLGRAGVGYEQYF.

CDR3: CASSPPSGFYEQYF. The CDR3 DNA is TGTGCCAGCTCACCACCGTCGGGTTTTTACGAGCAGTACTTC. The chain uses TRBV18 and TRBJ2-7, with unresolved D. The CDR3 consists of 14 residues. CDR1 and CDR2 (germline): KGHSH, LQKENI. V was pared by 0 bases and J by 4 bases, with 10 bases between.

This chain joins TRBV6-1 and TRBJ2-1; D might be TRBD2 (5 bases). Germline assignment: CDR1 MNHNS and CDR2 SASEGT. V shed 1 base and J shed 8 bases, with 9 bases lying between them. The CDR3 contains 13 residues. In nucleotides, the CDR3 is TGTGCCAGCAGTGAAGAACCGAGGGATGAGCAGTTCTTC. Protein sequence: CASSEEPRDEQFF.

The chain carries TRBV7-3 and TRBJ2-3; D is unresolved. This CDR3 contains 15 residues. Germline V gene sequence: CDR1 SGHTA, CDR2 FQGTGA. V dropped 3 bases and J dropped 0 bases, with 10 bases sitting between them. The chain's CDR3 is CASSFKSGSTDTQYF. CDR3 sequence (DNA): TGTGCCAGCAGCTTTAAATCGGGTAGCACAGATACGCAGTATTTT.

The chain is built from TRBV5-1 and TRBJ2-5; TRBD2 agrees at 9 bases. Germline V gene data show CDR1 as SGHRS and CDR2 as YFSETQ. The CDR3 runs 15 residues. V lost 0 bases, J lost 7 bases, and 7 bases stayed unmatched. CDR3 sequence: CASSLAPSGEGTQYF. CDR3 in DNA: TGCGCCAGCAGCTTGGCTCCTAGCGGGGAGGGGACCCAGTACTTC.